This T cell receptor (beta chain) was profiled in a study of Tregs in tolerant kidney transplant recipients. Germline CDR1 MNHEY, CDR2 SVGEGT. Trimming stripped 4 bases from V and 3 bases from J, with 10 bases between. The CDR3 runs 14 residues. Points from the study as a whole: In tolerant patients, donor-specific Tregs outgrew total Tregs, suggesting antigen-driven expansion. Few patients were studied, so findings need validation in larger groups.

Mixed chimerism was transient after nonmyeloablative marrow transplants from related graft donors. Comment on this clone: Its antigen is not identified. The read falls 3 residues short of the CDR3 end, and the missing part is taken from the germline J gene.

The assay was immunoSEQ multiplex PCR, and TCRdb's table has in-frame clones only and misses some. This repertoire includes approximately 30,000 clones. The clonotype was recovered from a human patient who received a combined kidney and bone marrow transplant. A share of the T cells may be of graft donor origin. Sequences were derived from CD4+ T cells from blood (PBMCs), sampled 24 months after the transplant. The genes are TRBV6-2 or TRBV6-3 and TRBJ1-5, with a tentative D call TRBD1 (5 bases). The sequenced CDR3 bases are TGTGCCAGCAGTTGGGGCAGCTTCAATCAGCCC. Its protein product is CASSWGSFNQP. The CDR3 in full is CASSWGSFNQPQHF.